These 19 T cell receptor beta chains came from one sample sequenced in a study of blood T cell repertoires in COVID-19. Some clones are missing from TCRdb's copy, which holds only in-frame ones; the method was immunoSEQ multiplex PCR. The data contain fewer than 150,000 clones, approximately 84% of them seen just once; the ten biggest clones take up approximately 20%. Sequencing was carried out using peripheral blood. All receptors come from a woman aged 45 to 65 who had recovered from COVID-19.

This chain uses TRBV4-3 with TRBJ2-3; tentatively, D is TRBD2 (5 bases). The CDR3 covers 17 residues. Germline lookup yields CDR1 LGHNA and CDR2 YSLEER. V lost 0 bases and J lost 1, with 14 bases in between. The CDR3 sequence is CASSQEASGWGTDTQYF. The CDR3 DNA follows: TGCGCCAGCAGCCAAGAAGCGAGCGGTTGGGGCACAGATACGCAGTATTTT.

The chain combines TRBV19 with TRBJ2-1; 8 bases match TRBD2. The CDR3 sequence is 17 residues long. With V trimmed by 8 bases and J by 3 bases, 15 bases remained unmatched. The germline V gene has CDR1 LNHDA and CDR2 SQIVND (reference sequence). DNA for the CDR3: TGTGCCAGTTTCGGGGGGAGCGGGAGAGGGATCTACAATGAGCAGTTCTTC. Amino acids: CASFGGSGRGIYNEQFF.

The rearrangement joins TRBV5-1 to TRBJ2-2; 9 bases are a match to TRBD2. CDR3 size: 18 residues. Trimming took 0 bases from V and 5 from J; bases not matched to a gene: 11. Germline V CDR1 and CDR2: SGHRS, YFSETQ. The CDR3 reads CASSLDISGRSGTGELFF. The DNA of the CDR3 is TGCGCCAGCAGCTTGGATATAAGCGGGAGGTCAGGGACCGGGGAGCTGTTTTTT.

The CDR3 sequence: CASSSHSTEQYF. In DNA form, the CDR3 reads TGTGCCAGCTCGTCACACAGTACTGAGCAGTACTTC. V gene TRBV18 combines with J gene TRBJ2-7, with D unclear. This CDR3 is 12 amino acids long. The V end was cut by 6 bases, the J end by 7 bases, with 13 bases between. Per the germline V gene, CDR1 is KGHSH and CDR2 is LQKENI.

CDR3 residues: CASLKGSGETQYF. The DNA for the CDR3 is TGCGCCAGCCTTAAGGGGTCGGGAGAGACCCAGTACTTC. The rearrangement links TRBV5-1 to TRBJ2-5, with a possible D match to TRBD1 (5 bases). CDR3 length: 13 residues. Germline loops: CDR1 SGHRS, CDR2 YFSETQ. Trimming took 7 bases from V and 4 from J, leaving 14 bases between them.

The CDR3 nucleotides are TGTGCCAGCAGCTTGGCGGGAGGAATAAAGTATGGCTACACCTTC. It is translated as CASSLAGGIKYGYTF. The chain employs TRBV5-4 and TRBJ1-2; D is unresolved. V lost 0 bases and J 5 bases, leaving 14 bases between the germline ends. The length of the CDR3 is 15 residues. Germline CDR1 and CDR2: SGHNT and YYREEE (reference sequence).

The rearrangement links TRBV6-1 to TRBJ2-1, with TRBD1 identical over 10 bases. J gave up 2 bases and V 2 bases, and 3 bases lay outside the gene matches. CDR1 and CDR2 (germline): MNHNS, SASEGT. The CDR3 runs to 16 residues. CDR3 nucleotides: TGTGCCAGCAGTGAACGGGACAGGGGACCCTACAATGAGCAGTTCTTC. Translated, it gives CASSERDRGPYNEQFF.

V gene TRBV29-1 combines with J gene TRBJ2-1; 7 nucleotides match TRBD2. The CDR3 sequence is 16 residues long. The trim removed 4 bases at V and 4 bases at J, leaving 13 bases unmatched. The germline gives CDR1 SQVTM, CDR2 ANQGSEA. CDR3: CSVGAQGIAGYNEQFF. CDR3 DNA sequence: TGCAGCGTTGGGGCTCAAGGAATAGCGGGTTACAATGAGCAGTTCTTC.

The CDR3 loop is CASSSSAQKSYEQYF. CDR3 DNA: TGTGCCAGCAGTTCCTCTGCTCAGAAATCCTACGAGCAGTACTTC. V and J are TRBV6-2 or TRBV6-3 and TRBJ2-7; no reliable D call. CDR1 and CDR2 (germline): MNHEY, SVGEGT. V was trimmed by 4 bases and J by 1 base, leaving 14 bases between them. CDR3 length: 15 amino acids.

V and J are TRBV15 and TRBJ2-2, with 7 bases lining up with TRBD1. Losses at the gene ends were 5 bases for V and 5 bases for J; bases not matched to a gene: 5. CDR3 length equals 14 residues. Germline values: CDR1 LNHNV, CDR2 YYDKDF (reference sequence). The DNA of the CDR3 is TGTGCCACCAGCCTCGGGACAGAGACCGGGGAGCTGTTTTTT. Translated: CATSLGTETGELFF.

This chain joins TRBV7-2 and TRBJ2-1, with TRBD2 matching 7 bases. There are 15 residues in the CDR3. Germline CDR1 reads SGHTA; CDR2 reads FQGNSA. J lost 4 bases, V lost 0 bases, and 3 bases had no gene match. CDR3 in DNA: TGTGCCAGCAGCTTAGCGGGAGGGCCGTACAATGAGCAGTTCTTC. Protein product: CASSLAGGPYNEQFF.

The table lists this clone with a few counts. The chain couples TRBV6-5 to TRBJ1-2; D remains ambiguous. Germline CDR1 MNHEY, CDR2 SVGAGI. The germline V and J ends were trimmed by 10 bases and 3 bases, with 15 bases remaining between them. This CDR3 contains 13 residues. CDR3 DNA sequence: TGTGCCACCCTCCATGACGGAGACTATGGCTACACCTTC. This sequence encodes CATLHDGDYGYTF.

This chain joins TRBV5-6 and TRBJ1-5; 8 nucleotides match TRBD1. This CDR3 comprises 15 residues. CDR1 is SGHDT and CDR2 is YYEEEE in the germline V gene. After removal of 3 bases from V and 4 bases from J, the junction contained 6 bases not matched to a gene. DNA for the CDR3: TGTGCCAGCAGCTCGAAGGACAGGGTAAATCAGCCCCAGCATTTT. This gives the protein CASSSKDRVNQPQHF.

CDR3 residues: CATSRGAEGGTYEQYF. The DNA for the CDR3 is TGTGCCACCAGCAGAGGGGCGGAAGGAGGAACCTACGAGCAGTACTTC. The chain links TRBV15 to TRBJ2-7, with a weak D call TRBD2 (5 bases). Per the germline V gene, CDR1 is LNHNV and CDR2 is YYDKDF (reference sequence). CDR3 length: 16 residues. V dropped 1 base and J dropped 2 bases, with 15 bases sitting between them.

This clone was recorded only once. For the CDR3, the DNA is TGTGCCAGCAGCCAACGGGGGGGCAGAAATGAGCAGTTCTTC. Residues: CASSQRGGRNEQFF. The chain couples TRBV5-4 to TRBJ2-1; TRBD2 aligns across 8 bases. V lost 4 bases, J lost 7 bases, and 7 bases stayed unmatched. This CDR3 is built from 14 residues. Germline CDR1 reads SGHNT; CDR2 reads YYREEE (reference sequence).

This rearrangement joins TRBV15 to TRBJ2-1; weak D call: TRBD2 (5 bases). Trimming shortened V by 0 bases and J by 7 bases, and 13 bases separated the two germline ends. CDR1 LNHNV and CDR2 YYDKDF come from the germline V gene (reference sequence). CDR3 length: 15 amino acids. The CDR3, as DNA: TGTGCCACCAGCAGAGAGGGAGAACTATTTAATGAGCAGTTCTTC. Translated: CATSREGELFNEQFF.

The chain uses TRBV5-6 and TRBJ2-1; 15 bases map to TRBD2. The germline gives CDR1 SGHDT, CDR2 YYEEEE. The CDR3 runs to 18 residues. V shed 3 bases and J 1 base; nucleotides not matched to a gene: 5. The CDR3, as DNA: TGTGCCAGCAGCTCCTGGACTAGCGGGAGGGGATCCTACAATGAGCAGTTCTTC. Its translation: CASSSWTSGRGSYNEQFF. Full variable domain (missing parts from reference TRBV5-6 and TRBJ2-1): DAGVTQSPTHLIKTRGQQVTLRCSPKSGHDTVSWYQQALGQGPQFIFQYYEEEERQRGNFPDRFSGHQFPNYSSELNVNALLLGDSALYLCASSSWTSGRGSYNEQFFGPGTRLTVL.

This rearrangement joins TRBV30 to TRBJ2-2, with unresolved D. V lost 2 bases and J 2 bases, leaving 6 bases between the germline ends. The germline gives CDR1 GTSNPN, CDR2 SVGIG (reference sequence). CDR3 length: 13 residues. The CDR3 nucleotides are TGTGCCTGGAGTCCCCAAAACACCGGGGAGCTGTTTTTT. Translating it yields CAWSPQNTGELFF.

Remarks on this clone: The same CDR3 also results from other DNA sequences found in this sample. The rearrangement uses TRBV5-1 and TRBJ2-3, with D possibly TRBD2 on 7 matching bases. Trimming shortened V by 0 bases and J by 1 base, and 9 bases separated the two germline ends. The CDR3 contains 15 residues. Germline values: CDR1 SGHRS, CDR2 YFSETQ. CDR3 nucleotide sequence: TGCGCCAGCAGCTTGGCGGGGGGCGGCACAGATACGCAGTATTTT. Translating it yields CASSLAGGGTDTQYF.